A single T cell receptor beta chain is shown here with its context. Which antigen it targets is not known. The sample holds no much larger clone one base away, and base qualities are not on file. The data originate from a study of T cells in Graves' hyperthyroidism and ophthalmopathy (dated by TCRdb to between 2017 and 2020). Broadly, across the study: To identify TCR V-J signatures that set the groups apart, the researchers used a discovery cohort of 100 patients, made up of 43 with Graves' ophthalmopathy and about 55 with stable Graves' hyperthyroidism. In six Graves' hyperthyroidism patients, the study also compared T-cell repertoires from thyroid tissue with T-cell repertoires from blood. An independent validation cohort of around 19 hyperthyroidism patients and about 15 patients who later progressed to ophthalmopathy tested prospective prediction of ophthalmopathy. According to the paper, TCR Vbeta CDR3 sequencing was carried out on 120 to 150 peripheral blood samples, which came from around 43 ophthalmopathy, 75 to 80 hyperthyroidism and about 17 progressor patients. After blood sampling, hyperthyroidism patients were treated with methimazole at a starting dose of 30 mg daily, and ophthalmopathy patients were treated with high-dose intravenous methylprednisolone. For training and testing, the approximately 97 patients in the discovery cohort were randomly divided in a 7:3 ratio. What the work shows at the level of the full study, not this receptor alone: Sample size was not statistically predetermined, and blinding of investigators to group allocation was not performed. In validation, the model predicted progression to ophthalmopathy a median of roughly 6.1 months before onset, with about 64% sensitivity and just under 75% specificity. Ophthalmopathy was separated from stable hyperthyroidism by a 13 V-J signature model, with roughly 88% sensitivity and approximately 81% specificity obtained in cross-validation and 80%/75% obtained in testing. Most expanded thyroid clonotypes (frequency above 0.001) were also detected in blood, a finding suggesting that blood repertoires may reflect thyroid immune responses.

The study excluded patients with uncontrolled infections, other autoimmune diseases, pregnancy or lactation. Diagnoses relied on clinical symptoms, serum thyroxine and TRAb, thyroid ultrasound and orbital computed tomography. Trizol reagent was used to extract total RNA, and RNA quality was then checked on an Agilent 2100 Bioanalyzer. V and J are truncated by 4 bases and 5 bases respectively, leaving an intervening sequence of 11 bases. Spanning cysteine to phenylalanine, the CDR3 consists of 14 amino acids. Only the CDR3 DNA is retained, 42 bases long and in frame from the first base. CDR1 and CDR2 were assigned from the germline V gene as SGHDN and FVKESK. The TCR beta CDR3 regions were amplified from the RNA transcripts. For the first round of RT-PCR on the TCR CDR3, the HTBI primer set was used together with the Qiagen OneStep RT-PCR kit. Libraries were constructed in a second round of multiplex PCR, after which size selection and purification were carried out. The libraries were sequenced on an Illumina HiSeq2000 using paired-end 100 bp reads. From the authors' description of their analysis: SOAPnuke was used to process the raw data, with reads discarded if the reads contained adapters or uncalled bases, had a mean Phred below 15, or lacked an exact constant-primer or identifier match. COPE v1.2.5 was used to merge high-quality paired reads, and clonotypes were defined as unique nucleotide sequences. MiTCR v1.1 was used to align the clonotypes against IMGT TRBV, TRBD and TRBJ reference segments. The analysis was restricted to V-J combinations with a frequency above 0.0001, which together covered approximately 99% of the repertoires. A TCS score was defined as the ratio between F50 (clonal expansion) and ExV (chaos), using BLOSUM62-based TCRdist between CDR3 peptides within each V-J. Welch's t-statistics and random forest reduced roughly 530 V-J features to 10 to 15, which were used in a naive Bayes classifier (R e1071). The Morisita-Horn index was used to measure how similar the thyroid and blood repertoires were. TCRdb passed the public sequencing reads through fastp at Q25 and MiXCR, retaining productive beta sequences. Rows matching on CDR3 protein sequence are summarized as one entry with the most common DNA and genes. In this record, the V and J calls reflect TCRdb's handling and not the investigators' own analysis. The sample records 500,000 to 800,000 distinct CDR3 sequences, 45% of which are singletons. The top ten clonotypes cover roughly 6.5% of the sample.

The sequence came from an adult man with Graves' disease, either hyperthyroidism or ophthalmopathy (not recorded which). Source material: peripheral blood or thyroid tissue (not recorded which). The V and J genes are TRBV14 and TRBJ1-4; a weak D assignment points to TRBD1 (5 bases agree). The nucleotide sequence is given as TGTGCCAGCAGCCCGGGACTAGCGAATGAAAAACTGTTTTTT. This encodes CASSPGLANEKLFF.